This TCR beta chain came from a study of T cell responses to AZD1222 COVID-19 vaccine. Sequencing was performed with immunoSEQ multiplex PCR; in TCRdb, only in-frame clones are kept and a portion is missing. The repertoire holds about 200,000 clones, with just over 85% as singletons. As for this clone: Its antigen remains unknown.

Study results and caveats: A reported finding is that nearly half of spike-specific TCRs target unmutated variant regions. Spike-specific TCR breadth and depth both grew after two AZD1222 doses. Repertoire sampling occurred only after the peak T cell response. Across the whole spike, CD4 TCRs peaked at regions 160-218 and 743-854.

The CDR3 runs to 12 residues. The ends were cut back, 1 base at V and 6 bases at J, with 9 bases in the middle. Germline CDR1 and CDR2: GTSNPN and SVGIG (reference sequence). V gene TRBV30 combines with J gene TRBJ1-2; D is possibly TRBD1 (5 bases). The sequencing here drew on peripheral blood, taken on day 0 of AZD1222 vaccination. This clonotype originated in an adult in good health. In nucleotides, the CDR3 is TGTGCCTGGAGTGGGGGGTGGGATGGCTACACCTTC. Translated: CAWSGGWDGYTF.